The 16 T cell receptor beta chains below all came from one sample that was sequenced in a study of T cells in Graves' hyperthyroidism and ophthalmopathy. The TCR beta CDR3 regions underwent amplification using RNA transcripts as the source. RT-PCR in the first round (using the HTBI primer set) targeted the TCR CDR3. TCRdb reanalysed the multiplex PCR reads using MiXCR and keeps one entry per CDR3 protein. There are approximately 630,000 distinct CDR3 sequences in the sample; around 15% occur only once, and 3.5% to 4% lies in the top ten. Sequenced sample: blood. These receptors all stem from a woman between 25 and 40 years old with Graves' hyperthyroidism.

The V and J genes are TRBV19 and TRBJ2-1; 7 nucleotides line up with TRBD1. The CDR3 runs 15 residues. Trimming cost V 5 bases and J 3 bases; bases outside gene matches: 7. Germline loops: CDR1 LNHDA, CDR2 SQIVND (reference sequence). The CDR3 reads CASSATGMDYNEQFF. DNA of the CDR3: TGTGCCAGTAGTGCGACAGGGATGGACTACAATGAGCAGTTCTTC.

In its sample, this clonotype was seen many times. The chain has TRBV29-1 and TRBJ2-7; D gene ambiguous. Per the germline V gene, CDR1 is SQVTM and CDR2 is ANQGSEA. The CDR3 is made up of 12 amino acids. V was shortened by 2 bases and J by 6 bases, with 11 bases between the two germline ends. CDR3 sequence: CSVEWGKGEQYF. The DNA of the CDR3 is TGCAGCGTTGAATGGGGAAAGGGCGAGCAGTACTTC.

The chain carries TRBV20-1 and TRBJ2-2, with 13 bases that match TRBD2. The CDR3 has 17 amino acids. The ends lost 3 bases at V and 5 bases at J; junction bases unmatched: 9. Germline V lookup: CDR1 DFQATT, CDR2 SNEGSKA (reference sequence). In DNA, the CDR3 is TGCAGTGCTAGTGTCGGACTAGCGGGAGTATATACCGGGGAGCTGTTTTTT. This codes for CSASVGLAGVYTGELFF.

To note about this clonotype: This may be a read error: a much more frequent sequence differs by one nucleotide. This sequence joins TRBV12-3 or TRBV12-4 and TRBJ1-4; a weak D match, TRBD1 (5 bases). The CDR3 runs to 14 residues. V lost 5 bases and J 6 bases, leaving 13 bases between the germline ends. CDR3 amino acids: CASSLRQRDEKLFF. Here the CDR3 DNA reads TGTGCCAGCAGTCTCAGACAGAGAGATGAAAAACTGTTTTTT.

This clonotype was seen a few times. This sequence joins TRBV6-1 and TRBJ2-5; no firm D call. V lost 6 bases and J lost 3, with 17 bases in between. CDR1 MNHNS and CDR2 SASEGT come from the germline V gene. This CDR3 has 15 residues. The CDR3 coding sequence is TGTGCCAGCAGGCAACACCGAGCCGCCAAAGAGACCCAGTACTTC. It encodes CASRQHRAAKETQYF.

A single count supports this clonotype. This chain uses TRBV28 with TRBJ2-1, with 9 bases fitting TRBD2. The CDR3 is 16 amino acids. Germline V gene data show CDR1 as MDHEN and CDR2 as SYDVKM. J lost 0 bases, V lost 3 bases, and 3 bases had no gene match. CDR3 DNA sequence: TGTGCCAGCAGTTTCCGCGGGAGGGCCTCCTACAATGAGCAGTTCTTC. It codes for CASSFRGRASYNEQFF. The full variable domain, rest sourced from reference TRBV28 and TRBJ2-1, is DVKVTQSSRYLVKRTGEKVFLECVQDMDHENMFWYRQDPGLGLRLIYFSYDVKMKEKGDIPEGYSVSREKKERFSLILESASTNQTSMYLCASSFRGRASYNEQFFGPGTRLTVL.

The chain recombines TRBV28 with TRBJ1-1, with 7 nucleotides matching TRBD1. This CDR3 is built from 16 residues. The V segment lost 4 bases and the J segment 10 bases; nucleotides outside the gene matches: 18. Germline V gene lookup returns CDR1 MDHEN and CDR2 SYDVKM. CDR3 DNA: TGTGCCAGCAGTTGGCCCAGGGGGGAGGGTAATGGGAGAGCTTTCTTT. Translated, it gives CASSWPRGEGNGRAFF.

A few counts support this clonotype. The chain carries TRBV13 and TRBJ1-2; 7 bases line up with TRBD1. V trimming: 4 bases; J trimming: 2 bases; junction bases outside the gene matches: 4. The CDR3 sequence is 14 residues long. CDR1 is PRHDT, CDR2 FYEKMQ, per germline (reference sequence). CDR3 sequence (DNA): TGTGCCAGCAGCTCGTTACAGGGGAACTATGGCTACACCTTC. It codes for CASSSLQGNYGYTF.

This clonotype has ten or more counts. The CDR3 here is CASSRRGGRAAYEQYF. DNA for the CDR3: TGTGCCAGCAGCCGAAGGGGCGGGAGGGCCGCTTACGAGCAGTACTTC. The V gene is TRBV3-1, the J gene TRBJ2-7; 9 nucleotides line up with TRBD2. The germline V gene has CDR1 LGHDT and CDR2 YNNKEL (reference sequence). The CDR3 is made up of 16 amino acids. V was clipped by 4 bases and J by 4 bases; unmatched bases: 11.

The chain joins TRBV20-1 to TRBJ2-1, with no clear D. Germline V gene lookup returns CDR1 DFQATT and CDR2 SNEGSKA (reference sequence). CDR3 length: 12 residues. The V gene lost 6 bases and the J gene lost 5 bases, with 11 bases spanning the gap. CDR3 in DNA: TGCAGTGCGATACGGGTCGACAATGAGCAGTTCTTC. Protein sequence: CSAIRVDNEQFF.

Many counts were recorded for this clonotype. V is TRBV15 and J is TRBJ2-7; no clear D. This CDR3 region has 11 residues. In germline, CDR1 is LNHNV, CDR2 YYDKDF (reference sequence). Trimming shortened V by 4 bases and J by 2 bases, and 3 bases separated the two germline ends. In nucleotides, the CDR3 is TGTGCCACCAGCAAGGCCTACGAGCAGTACTTC. This translates into CATSKAYEQYF.

To note about this clonotype: Mismatch with germline at one junction end may stem from a read error. The rearrangement joins TRBV5-6 to TRBJ2-7; D call uncertain. Germline-derived CDR1 and CDR2 are SGHDT and YYEEEE. This CDR3 spans 13 amino acids. The CDR3 reads CASSLVGDYGQYF. The CDR3 nucleotides are TGTGCCAGCAGCTTGGTGGGCGATTACGGGCAGTACTTC.

This clonotype was picked up many times. The CDR3 loop is CSATRPSTDTQYF. As DNA, the CDR3 is TGCAGTGCTACCAGGCCAAGCACAGATACGCAGTATTTT. The rearrangement links TRBV20-1 to TRBJ2-3; D unclear. Germline assignment: CDR1 DFQATT and CDR2 SNEGSKA (reference sequence). The CDR3 length is 13 residues. V was clipped by 4 bases and J by 0 bases, with 8 bases between them.

This clonotype has at least ten counts. The chain uses TRBV11-3 and TRBJ2-4; TRBD2 might be the D (5 bases). This CDR3 is built from 16 residues. CDR1 and CDR2 from the germline V gene are SGHNT and YENEEA. V shed 4 bases and J shed 0 bases, with 13 bases lying between them. Here the CDR3 reads CASSSRATLAKNIQYF. The CDR3 DNA follows: TGTGCCAGCAGCTCGAGGGCCACCCTAGCCAAAAACATTCAGTACTTC.

This clonotype was seen repeatedly, ten times or more. The chain carries TRBV20-1 and TRBJ2-2; the D gene is possibly TRBD1 (7 bases). Germline lookup yields CDR1 DFQATT and CDR2 SNEGSKA (reference sequence). V lost 6 bases, J lost 7 bases, and 15 bases lay in between. The CDR3 is made up of 13 amino acids. The CDR3 nucleotides are TGCAGTGCCAGGGGGGCGCCTGGCGGGGAGCTGTTTTTT. Amino acid sequence: CSARGAPGGELFF.

This chain links TRBV11-3 with TRBJ2-7, with 16 bases aligning to TRBD2. J gave up 4 bases and V 2 bases, and 8 bases lay outside the gene matches. Per germline, CDR1 SGHNT and CDR2 YENEEA. This CDR3 is 18 amino acids long. The CDR3 is CASSLSGTSGRGRYEQYF. CDR3 nucleotide sequence: TGTGCCAGCAGCTTATCCGGGACTAGCGGGAGGGGGAGATACGAGCAGTACTTC.